The 20 T cell receptor beta chains given below trace back to one sample, sequenced in a study of beta chain features in type 1 diabetes. All of the isolated RNA was reverse transcribed, so expressed TCRB transcripts were sequenced. Profiled with immunoSEQ multiplex PCR; TCRdb holds only in-frame clones, not every one. There are about 320,000 clones in the sample; around 15% occur only once, and 5.5% to 7.5% lies in the top ten. Source material: central memory CD4+ T cells from blood. The receptors come from a man aged 30 to 39 in good health.

This clone was picked up many times. The chain couples TRBV29-1 to TRBJ2-1; 8 bases agree with TRBD2. The CDR3 is 13 amino acids. Trimming removed 5 bases from V and 7 bases from J; junction bases left unmatched: 7. Germline V gene sequence: CDR1 SQVTM, CDR2 ANQGSEA. In DNA, the CDR3 is TGCAGCGTTCGGTCGGGAGGGAAGAATGAGCAGTTCTTC. It encodes CSVRSGGKNEQFF.

A few counts support this clone. The chain combines TRBV6-5 with TRBJ2-3; TRBD2 aligns across 14 bases. The germline gives CDR1 MNHEY, CDR2 SVGAGI. The CDR3 totals 14 residues. Trimming at V came to 6 bases and at J to 8 bases, leaving 4 bases not matched to a gene. CDR3 protein: CASSPTSGGVTQYF. The CDR3 nucleotides are TGTGCCAGCAGCCCGACTAGCGGGGGGGTTACGCAGTATTTT.

The chain has TRBV7-2 and TRBJ2-5; unclear D gene. CDR3 length: 14 amino acids. V shed 5 bases and J shed 4 bases, with 14 bases lying between them. The germline gives CDR1 SGHTA, CDR2 FQGNSA. CDR3 residues: CASSLGGSLETQYF. In DNA, the CDR3 is TGTGCCAGCAGCCTTGGTGGGTCCTTAGAGACCCAGTACTTC.

This clone has just a few counts. This rearrangement joins TRBV25-1 to TRBJ2-5, with 9 bases aligning to TRBD1. This CDR3 spans 17 amino acids. The trim removed 6 bases at V and 4 bases at J, leaving 15 bases unmatched. From germline, CDR1 is MGHDK and CDR2 SYGVNS. The CDR3: CASSQDGHRGLGETQYF. The CDR3 region has the DNA TGTGCCAGCAGCCAAGACGGCCACAGGGGGCTTGGAGAGACCCAGTACTTC.

The J gene is TRBJ2-5, the V gene TRBV4-1, with D possibly being TRBD1 (6 bases). Germline CDR1 MGHRA, CDR2 YSYEKL. With 4 bases removed from V and 2 bases from J, the gap between germline ends came to 11 bases. The CDR3 length is 14 residues. In nucleotides, the CDR3 is TGCGCCAGCAGCCTATCGACAGGTCAAGAGACCCAGTACTTC. Protein product: CASSLSTGQETQYF.

This clone was detected a few times. It may be a read error: a sequence one base away is much more abundant. This chain uses TRBV7-2 with TRBJ2-2; D gene unclear. The CDR3 extends over 13 amino acids. V was cut by 3 bases and J by 1 base, with 3 bases left in between. Germline CDR1 and CDR2: SGHTA and FQGNSA. The CDR3 region is CASSLKNTGELFF. The CDR3 DNA follows: TGTGCCAGCAGCTTGAAGAACACCGGGGAGCTGTTTTTT.

At least ten counts were recorded for this clone. Written as DNA, the CDR3 is TGTGCCAGCAGCTTGGGGGACCAAATTCAGTACTTC. Amino acids: CASSLGDQIQYF. The J gene is TRBJ2-4, the V gene TRBV5-4; TRBD1 or TRBD2 may be the D gene (5 bases each). The CDR3 is 12 residues long. V lost 0 bases and J lost 10, with 8 bases in between. CDR1 is SGHNT and CDR2 is YYREEE in the germline V gene (reference sequence).

J is TRBJ1-5 and V is TRBV5-4, with a weak D call TRBD1 (5 bases). The germline gives CDR1 SGHNT, CDR2 YYREEE (reference sequence). The CDR3 sequence is 14 residues long. The V end lost 1 base, the J end lost 1 base, and 6 bases lay between the germline ends. The CDR3 sequence is CASSLKGSNQPQHF. The DNA of the CDR3 is TGTGCCAGCAGCTTGAAGGGGAGCAATCAGCCCCAGCATTTT.

Ten or more counts support this clone. The chain employs TRBV5-1 and TRBJ2-1; TRBD1 or TRBD2 may be the D gene (5 bases each). Germline assignment: CDR1 SGHRS and CDR2 YFSETQ. CDR3 length: 15 residues. V lost 6 bases to trimming and J lost 3 bases, with 16 bases between them. This CDR3 reads CASNRGPPSYNEQFF. The CDR3 DNA sequence: TGCGCCAGCAATAGGGGACCTCCTAGCTACAATGAGCAGTTCTTC.

The sample holds many counts of this clone. This chain links TRBV7-2 with TRBJ2-1; 7 positions agree with TRBD2. This CDR3 has 15 residues. Germline values: CDR1 SGHTA, CDR2 FQGNSA. V dropped 1 base and J dropped 6; count of bases not matched to a gene: 6. CDR3 protein: CASSLGGTTSNEQFF. DNA for the CDR3: TGTGCCAGCAGCTTAGGGGGGACTACCTCCAATGAGCAGTTCTTC. The full variable domain, rest sourced from reference TRBV7-2 and TRBJ2-1, is GAGVSQSPSNKVTEKGKDVELRCDPISGHTALYWYRQSLGQGLEFLIYFQGNSAPDKSGLPSDRFSAERTGGSVSTLTIQRTQQEDSAVYLCASSLGGTTSNEQFFGPGTRLTVL.

The chain employs TRBV4-2 and TRBJ2-5, with a possible D match to TRBD2 (5 bases). The CDR3 totals 11 residues. The germline V gene has CDR1 LGHNA and CDR2 YNFKEQ. V was shortened by 8 bases and J by 3 bases, with 7 bases between the two germline ends. Written as DNA, the CDR3 is TGTGCCAGCGGACTCGAAGAGACCCAGTACTTC. It codes for CASGLEETQYF.

The table lists this clone with many counts. This sequence joins TRBV11-2 and TRBJ2-5, with 9 nucleotides matching TRBD2. Per the germline V gene, CDR1 is SGHAT and CDR2 is FQNNGV. With V trimmed by 8 bases and J by 1 base, 8 bases remained unmatched. The CDR3 has 15 amino acids. Here the CDR3 DNA reads TGTGCCAGCCGCGGGGCGGGGGGGAGCCAAGAGACCCAGTACTTC. It specifies CASRGAGGSQETQYF.

This rearrangement joins TRBV5-6 to TRBJ1-2, with 9 bases fitting TRBD1. After removal of 2 bases from V and 7 bases from J, the junction contained 9 bases not matched to a gene. CDR3 size: 15 residues. Germline lookup yields CDR1 SGHDT and CDR2 YYEEEE. CDR3 in DNA: TGTGCCAGCAGCTTTACAGGGGGCCATTTTGGTGGCTACACCTTC. It encodes CASSFTGGHFGGYTF.

The chain couples TRBV7-2 to TRBJ1-3, with unresolved D. Trimming took off 5 bases at V and 4 bases at J, with 9 bases between the two ends. The germline V gene encodes CDR1 SGHTA and CDR2 FQGNSA. The CDR3 sequence is 13 residues long. The CDR3 loop reads CASSLSYGNTIYF. The CDR3 bases are TGTGCCAGCAGCCTATCGTACGGAAACACCATATATTTT.

This clone was found a few times. V is TRBV7-2 and J is TRBJ2-1, with 9 bases lining up with TRBD2. CDR3 size: 14 residues. The V gene end was trimmed by 5 bases and the J gene end by 7 bases; junction bases not matched to a gene: 6. CDR1 and CDR2 (germline): SGHTA, FQGNSA. CDR3 in amino acids: CASSVGGRGNEQFF. DNA for the CDR3: TGTGCCAGCAGCGTTGGCGGGAGGGGTAATGAGCAGTTCTTC. Variable domain in full (rest from reference TRBV7-2 and TRBJ2-1): GAGVSQSPSNKVTEKGKDVELRCDPISGHTALYWYRQSLGQGLEFLIYFQGNSAPDKSGLPSDRFSAERTGGSVSTLTIQRTQQEDSAVYLCASSVGGRGNEQFFGPGTRLTVL.

This clone was detected a few times. The V call is TRBV6-1, the J call TRBJ2-3, with 9 bases fitting TRBD1. Trimming took 5 bases from V and 6 from J; bases not matched to a gene: 9. Germline V gives CDR1 MNHNS, CDR2 SASEGT. The CDR3 has 15 residues. The CDR3 protein is CASSPQRTGADTQYF. The CDR3 DNA reads TGTGCCAGCAGTCCCCAACGGACAGGGGCGGATACGCAGTATTTT.

This clone has just a few counts. The chain joins TRBV7-9 to TRBJ2-5; 8 bases are shared with TRBD2. CDR3 length: 14 amino acids. V was pared by 3 bases and J by 3 bases, with 3 bases of the junction left unmatched. Germline V gives CDR1 SEHNR, CDR2 FQNEAQ (reference sequence). The CDR3: CASSLTGGKETQYF. CDR3 nucleotides: TGTGCCAGCAGCTTGACGGGGGGGAAAGAGACCCAGTACTTC.

The sample holds a few counts of this clone. This chain links TRBV5-5 with TRBJ1-4; D may be TRBD1 (5 bases). This CDR3 contains 15 residues. Trimming removed 2 bases at V and 5 bases at J, with 13 bases between. CDR1 SGHKS and CDR2 YYEKEE come from the germline V gene (reference sequence). The CDR3 here is CASSFTDSLNEKLFF. For the CDR3, the DNA is TGTGCCAGCAGCTTTACCGACAGCCTAAATGAAAAACTGTTTTTT.

This clone has a handful of counts. The junction shows a germline mismatch at one end, possibly a read error. The genes are TRBV4-1 and TRBJ2-5; D is unclear. This CDR3 spans 13 amino acids. Germline V CDR1 and CDR2: MGHRA, YSYEKL. The CDR3 loop reads CASSQAGSETQYF. CDR3 DNA: TGTGCCAGCAGCCAGGCCGGCTCGGAGACCCAGTACTTC.

The gene calls are TRBV7-2 and TRBJ2-3; 9 positions agree with TRBD1. Germline V CDR1 and CDR2: SGHTA, FQGNSA. This CDR3 is built from 16 residues. The junction had 12 bases not matched to a gene; V was cut back by 5 bases and J by 6 bases. CDR3 DNA sequence: TGTGCCAGCAGCGTATCCGGGACAGGGTTTCTCGATACGCAGTATTTT. Translation gives CASSVSGTGFLDTQYF.